The 20 T cell receptor beta chains reported below all come from one sample, sequenced in a study of read filtering for tumor transcriptome and immune sequencing. This library used about 400 ng RNA and molecular barcoded adaptors spanning alpha/delta and beta/gamma chains. One entry per CDR3 protein results from TCRdb running MiXCR on the reads. The repertoire holds roughly 130,000 distinct CDR3 sequences, with 10% to 15% as singletons. Sequenced sample: a population of CD138-negative cells sorted from bone marrow. The receptors stem from a donor at least 40 years old with multiple myeloma.

There are many counts of this clonotype. The V gene is TRBV7-9, the J gene TRBJ2-5; tentatively, D is TRBD1 (7 bases). Germline assignment: CDR1 SEHNR and CDR2 FQNEAQ (reference sequence). CDR3 length: 13 residues. The ends were cut back, 2 bases at V and 5 bases at J, with 9 bases in the middle. The CDR3 sequence: CASSLPGGETQYF. DNA for the CDR3: TGTGCCAGCAGCTTACCAGGGGGGGAGACCCAGTACTTC. The full variable domain, rest sourced from reference TRBV7-9 and TRBJ2-5, is DTGVSQNPRHKITKRGQNVTFRCDPISEHNRLYWYRQTLGQGPEFLTYFQNEAQLEKSRLLSDRFSAERPKGSFSTLEIQRTEQGDSAMYLCASSLPGGETQYFGPGTRLLVL.

This clonotype was counted many times. This sequence joins TRBV29-1 and TRBJ1-1; D is uncertain. The V gene's germline CDR1 is SQVTM and CDR2 ANQGSEA. V lost 6 bases, J lost 6 bases, and 17 bases lay in between. CDR3 length: 13 residues. The CDR3 sequence: CSVSQVSGSEAFF. CDR3 nucleotide sequence: TGCAGCGTGTCCCAGGTGTCGGGCTCTGAAGCTTTCTTT.

Concerning this clonotype: A much larger clone lies one base from this, so it may be a read error. The chain carries TRBV11-2 and TRBJ2-1, with D perhaps TRBD1 or TRBD2 (5 bases each). This CDR3 has 13 residues. Germline V lookup: CDR1 SGHAT, CDR2 FQNNGV. CDR3 bases: TGTGCCAGCGGCTTACGAGGGGTCGGTGAGCAGTTCTTC. Translated: CASGLRGVGEQFF.

As concerns this clonotype: One end of the junction is discordant with germline, which a read error may explain. The genes are TRBV20-1 and TRBJ2-1, with 9 bases fitting TRBD1. The CDR3 runs to 15 residues. Per germline, CDR1 DFQATT and CDR2 SNEGSKA (reference sequence). The CDR3 sequence is CGAGDPGTGLNEQFF. Here the CDR3 DNA reads TGCGGTGCTGGAGATCCGGGGACAGGGCTTAATGAGCAGTTCTTC.

This clonotype was counted ten times or more. The chain carries TRBV5-1 and TRBJ1-1; D is uncertain. The V and J ends lost 0 bases and 2 bases respectively, with 8 bases between them. This CDR3 comprises 14 residues. Germline CDR1 reads SGHRS; CDR2 reads YFSETQ. This CDR3 is CASSLVGDNTEAFF. CDR3 nucleotide sequence: TGCGCCAGCAGCTTGGTTGGGGATAACACTGAAGCTTTCTTT.

This clonotype was seen ten or more times. The CDR3 does not end in the conserved phenylalanine or tryptophan, so this is likely a read error. The rearrangement joins TRBV29-1 to TRBJ2-2; D remains ambiguous. Trimming stripped 7 bases from V and 1 base from J, with 13 bases between. The CDR3 loop spans 14 amino acids. Germline lookup yields CDR1 SQVTM and CDR2 ANQGSEA. The CDR3 region is CSAERQQNTGELFL. DNA for the CDR3: TGCAGCGCCGAACGGCAGCAGAACACCGGGGAGCTGTTTCTT.

This clonotype has at least ten counts. V usage is TRBV10-2 and J usage is TRBJ2-1; D not resolved. Between the trimmed V and J ends, which lost 5 bases and 5 bases, there was a span of 16 bases. The CDR3 is made up of 15 amino acids. The germline gives CDR1 WSHSY, CDR2 SAAADI. CDR3 loop: CASSSRLPPHNEQFF. CDR3 bases: TGCGCCAGCAGTTCGAGGCTCCCACCCCACAATGAGCAGTTCTTC.

The chain has TRBV20-1 and TRBJ1-6; unclear D gene. The CDR3 sequence is 14 residues long. Germline V lookup: CDR1 DFQATT, CDR2 SNEGSKA (reference sequence). V dropped 6 bases and J dropped 11 bases, with 20 bases sitting between them. For the CDR3, the DNA is TGCAGTGCGCCAGCCCCGTCCTATAACCCACCCCTCCACTTT. This translates into CSAPAPSYNPPLHF.

The chain links TRBV5-5 to TRBJ2-1; TRBD2 is a possible D gene (6 bases). The CDR3 is made up of 14 amino acids. Trimming removed 1 base at V and 10 bases at J, with 15 bases between. Per the germline V gene, CDR1 is SGHKS and CDR2 is YYEKEE (reference sequence). Here the CDR3 reads CASSLSGTGREQFF. In DNA, the CDR3 is TGTGCCAGCAGCTTGTCCGGGACTGGCCGCGAGCAGTTCTTC.

At least ten counts were recorded for this clonotype. The chain links TRBV5-4 to TRBJ1-1, with D tentatively TRBD1 (5 bases). CDR1 SGHNT and CDR2 YYREEE come from the germline V gene (reference sequence). There are 12 residues in the CDR3. Trimming took off 4 bases at V and 6 bases at J, with 10 bases between the two ends. In nucleotides, the CDR3 is TGTGCCAGCAGCCCAGGGACGGCTGAAGCTTTCTTT. It is translated as CASSPGTAEAFF.

V gene TRBV7-8 combines with J gene TRBJ2-1, with TRBD2 matching over 8 bases. The trim removed 8 bases at V and 8 bases at J, leaving 14 bases unmatched. The germline V gene encodes CDR1 SGHVS and CDR2 FQNEAQ. The CDR3 is 15 amino acids. CDR3 sequence (DNA): TGTGCCAGCGGCCTAAAGCCTGGGACTAGTTATGAGCAGTTCTTC. Amino acids: CASGLKPGTSYEQFF.

This clonotype has a count of ten or more. The genes are TRBV9 and TRBJ1-1; D gene unclear. The V end lost 0 bases, the J end lost 1 base, and 10 bases lay between the germline ends. There are 15 residues in the CDR3. Germline CDR1 SGDLS, CDR2 YYNGEE. The CDR3 is CASSVGINRNTEAFF. In DNA form, the CDR3 reads TGTGCCAGCAGCGTAGGGATCAACAGGAACACTGAAGCTTTCTTT.

This clonotype was recorded at least ten times. V gene TRBV7-2 combines with J gene TRBJ1-1, with D unresolved. Germline lookup yields CDR1 SGHTA and CDR2 FQGNSA. The CDR3 has 13 residues. The V end lost 1 base, the J end lost 6 bases, and 9 bases lay between the germline ends. Written as DNA, the CDR3 is TGTGCCAGCAGCTTAGTGATGAGTTCTGAAGCTTTCTTT. This codes for CASSLVMSSEAFF.

At least ten counts were recorded for this clonotype. The chain couples TRBV5-1 to TRBJ2-1; 10 positions agree with TRBD1. The germline gives CDR1 SGHRS, CDR2 YFSETQ. The CDR3 has 18 amino acids. With 1 base clipped from V and 8 bases from J, the junction kept 15 bases outside the gene matches. As DNA, the CDR3 is TGCGCCAGCAGCTTGAACTCCCCGGGACAGGGGAATTCAGATGAGCAGTTCTTC. Protein: CASSLNSPGQGNSDEQFF.

As regards this clonotype: A much larger clone sits a single nucleotide away, making a read error possible. The CDR3 is CSARIGNPEAFF. The CDR3 nucleotides are TGCAGCGCCAGGATCGGTAACCCTGAAGCTTTCTTT. This chain joins TRBV29-1 and TRBJ1-6; D is uncertain. Near its end, the DNA agrees better with TRBJ1-1, so the J call may be wrong. The CDR3 contains 12 residues. From germline, CDR1 is SQVTM and CDR2 ANQGSEA.

This clonotype was counted at least ten times. This chain connects TRBV7-9 to TRBJ1-4; TRBD1 is a possible D gene (6 bases). Trimming left V 4 bases short and J 12 bases short, with 12 bases between. From germline, CDR1 is SEHNR and CDR2 FQNEAQ (reference sequence). There are 12 residues in the CDR3. CDR3 amino acids: CASSSYREELFF. In DNA form, the CDR3 reads TGTGCCAGCAGCTCCTACAGGGAGGAACTGTTTTTT.

A word on this clonotype: The CDR3 carries no conserved terminal phenylalanine or tryptophan, so it likely arises from a read error. The DNA is omitted, as the CDR3 cannot be located on it reliably, and the CDR3 follows TCRdb's listing. This chain links TRBV20-1 with TRBJ1-1; the D call of TRBD1 is as the table states it, not checked on the DNA. The CDR3 spans 14 residues, counting both ends. Germline lookup yields CDR1 DFQATT and CDR2 SNEGSKA (reference sequence). The chain's CDR3 is CSAIPSDRYTEALS.

This clonotype was observed a handful of times. Just one base apart from a much larger clone, this may be a read error. The CDR3 here is CASSQGAFPDDQPQHF. As DNA, the CDR3 is TGTGCCAGCAGCCAGGGGGCATTCCCCGACGATCAGCCCCAGCATTTT. The chain is built from TRBV3-1 and TRBJ1-5; the D gene is possibly TRBD1 (6 bases). This CDR3 is built from 16 residues. Germline CDR1 LGHDT, CDR2 YNNKEL (reference sequence). V was trimmed by 3 bases and J by 5 bases, leaving 17 bases between them.

This clonotype was counted ten times or more. V and J are TRBV20-1 and TRBJ1-4; perhaps TRBD1 as D (5 bases). Trimming took off 6 bases at V and 7 bases at J, with 18 bases between the two ends. From germline, CDR1 is DFQATT and CDR2 SNEGSKA (reference sequence). The CDR3 contains 14 residues. CDR3 in amino acids: CSALGEGRIEKLFF. In DNA, the CDR3 is TGCAGTGCGCTCGGGGAGGGGCGGATTGAAAAACTGTTTTTT.

This clonotype came up many times. The rearrangement links TRBV5-5 to TRBJ2-7; D is possibly TRBD1 (5 bases). The CDR3 has 12 amino acids. Germline assignment: CDR1 SGHKS and CDR2 YYEKEE (reference sequence). V shed 1 base and J shed 4 bases, with 6 bases lying between them. CDR3 loop: CASSLQGYEQYF. In DNA, the CDR3 is TGTGCCAGCAGCTTGCAGGGATACGAGCAGTACTTC.